A selection of T cell receptor beta chains follows, all from one sample in a study of blood T cells in healthy people across ages. A single record per CDR3 protein comes from TCRdb applying MiXCR to the 5' RACE reads. The data contain roughly 1.5 million distinct CDR3 sequences, about 42% of them singletons. Sequenced material: blood. These TCRs come from a woman younger than 35 in good health. Both conserved end residues are part of each CDR3. Each record gives: clone size, V gene, J gene, CDR3 protein. Clone sizes are given selectively: once, few, many, or a class where the clone is expanded.

>NA|TRBV20-1|TRBJ1-2
CSAIPGPGQGFYGYTF
>few|TRBV6-2/TRBV6-3|TRBJ2-7
CASSRHRDRGTYEQYF
>NA|TRBV9|TRBJ2-1
CASSVEVGSYNEQFF
>once|TRBV11-2|TRBJ2-3
CASSPRLGPSWTDTQYF
>NA|TRBV12-3/TRBV12-4|TRBJ2-7
CASKRDYEQYF
>NA|TRBV25-1|TRBJ2-5
CASSATSVPLDEQYF
>few|TRBV15|TRBJ2-3
CATSFHRGADTQYF
>many|TRBV28|TRBJ2-5
CASSLSGGYQETQYF
>NA|TRBV10-2|TRBJ2-7
CASNTEGLAGYNEQYF
>NA|TRBV20-1|NA
CSARDVSSGDGGQETQYF
>NA|TRBV7-2|NA
CASIRGRGSTYEQYF
>NA|TRBV7-7|NA
CASSLLAGNRNEQYF
>few|TRBV10-3|TRBJ2-1
CAIVDKNNEQFF
>NA|TRBV18|TRBJ2-5
CASSPKSAGTSGRNEQYF
>few|TRBV11-2|TRBJ2-7
CASRTTDYEQYF
>NA|TRBV9|TRBJ2-1
CASSVETGVDNEQFF
>NA|TRBV20-1|TRBJ2-3
CSAREGGRDTQYF
>NA|TRBV6-2/TRBV6-3|TRBJ1-1
CASLALLNTEAFF
>NA|TRBV11-2|TRBJ2-1
CASSLISGLAGSSYNEQFF
>many|TRBV18|TRBJ1-5
CASSPGNQPQHF
>NA|TRBV27|TRBJ2-7
CASSLGISGTYEQYF
>NA|TRBV6-2/TRBV6-3|TRBJ2-1
CASSYSPGAGEQFF
>NA|TRBV20-1|NA
CSARVVGYEQYF
>few|TRBV5-1|TRBJ2-3
CASSPISSGTDTQYF
>many|TRBV27|TRBJ2-1
CASSLSGLNEQFF